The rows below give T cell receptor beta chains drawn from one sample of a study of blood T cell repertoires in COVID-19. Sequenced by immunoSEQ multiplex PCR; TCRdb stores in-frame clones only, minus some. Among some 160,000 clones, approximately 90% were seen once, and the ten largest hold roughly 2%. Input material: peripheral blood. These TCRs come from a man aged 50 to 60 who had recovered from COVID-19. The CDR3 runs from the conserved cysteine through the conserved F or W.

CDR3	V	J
CASSPRGRYEQYF	TRBV11-3	TRBJ2-7
CASSPGQGNTGELFF	TRBV6-5	TRBJ2-2
CASTRGDRGNTEAFF	TRBV6-5	TRBJ1-1
CASSPNRGSTDTQYF	TRBV7-7	TRBJ2-3
CASSLLGKAEIGYTF	TRBV5-1	TRBJ1-2
CASSSNVGARSTDTQYF	TRBV28	TRBJ2-3
CAWSVAGGTEAFF	TRBV30	TRBJ1-1
CASSEGIREETQYF	TRBV6-1	TRBJ2-5
CAWSKRPGENQPQHF	TRBV30	TRBJ1-5
CASSQQGAEQYF	TRBV14	TRBJ2-7
CASSTRDRGTQPQHF	TRBV5-6	TRBJ1-5
CASSPVEGVYNEQFF	TRBV27	TRBJ2-1
CASSSTIQGNIQYF	TRBV28	TRBJ2-4
CASSLGDKLAKNIQYF	TRBV5-1	TRBJ2-4
CASSLGTEYQQYF	TRBV6-5	TRBJ2-7
CASSLSAGTGSNEQFF	TRBV5-1	TRBJ2-1
CASSPGTASRYEQYF	TRBV11-2	TRBJ2-7
CASSQGLASTDTQYF	TRBV3-1/TRBV3-2	TRBJ2-3
CASSLAISLEQYF	TRBV7-2	TRBJ2-7
CASSERQGTSYEQYF	TRBV5-1	TRBJ2-7
CASSELTASTEAFF	TRBV10-2	TRBJ1-1
CASSLWAGGNTEAFF	TRBV5-4	TRBJ1-1
CASSKVAARGETQYF	TRBV19	TRBJ2-5
CASSSAGNLDNEQFF	TRBV5-4	TRBJ2-1
CASSATGLVATNEKLFF	TRBV7-9	TRBJ1-4
CASSPGGVENQPQHF	TRBV7-9	TRBJ1-5
CASSTGLAGAFTDTQYF	TRBV5-1	TRBJ2-3
CASSYADRVGEKLFF	TRBV6-2/TRBV6-3	TRBJ1-4
CASSATPLNRVYGYTF	TRBV6-1	TRBJ1-2
CASSLLPGTGAYEQYF	TRBV27	TRBJ2-7
CASRTQGSSYEQYF	TRBV7-9	TRBJ2-7
CASMEGVAKNIQYF	TRBV2	TRBJ2-4
CASRKGGSGRTGELFF	TRBV19	TRBJ2-2
CATSDRTGMFRETQYF	TRBV24-1	TRBJ2-5
CASRGVGGNSPLHF	TRBV2	TRBJ1-6
CASSATGTSVYNEQFF	TRBV9	TRBJ2-1
CASSLRGADEKLFF	TRBV13	TRBJ1-4
CASSEPGSFSPLHF	TRBV6-1	TRBJ1-6
CASSVVGAGDTEAFF	TRBV9	TRBJ1-1
CASSTPNSGQGGNTIYF	TRBV28	TRBJ1-3
CASSPSRGDLYEQYF	TRBV18	TRBJ2-7
CATREGTGELFF	TRBV11-1	TRBJ2-2